The 2 T cell receptor beta chains listed next were all sequenced from one sample in a study of regulatory T cells in long-lasting Graves disease. The time point was: persistent/refractory GD, antithyroid drugs over 5 years with positive TRAb. Researchers made the TCR library from RNA that was extracted from PBMCs. Arm-PCR of CDR3 regions with iRepertoire HTBI primers generated TCR beta libraries. TCRdb re-analysed the multiplex PCR reads in MiXCR, keeping a single row per CDR3 protein. The sample shows approximately 360,000 distinct CDR3 sequences, approximately 25% of them seen only once. Specimen: peripheral blood mononuclear cells (PBMCs), collected when the disease was refractory, from a patient treated with antithyroid drugs. The receptor set was obtained from a middle-aged woman with Graves disease.

This clonotype was recorded many times. The chain is built from TRBV11-2 and TRBJ2-7; no definite D call. Trimming pared 3 bases from V and 5 bases from J, leaving 8 bases between. The germline gives CDR1 SGHAT, CDR2 FQNNGV. This CDR3 is built from 12 residues. The CDR3 reads CASSLLGNEQYF. CDR3 in DNA: TGTGCCAGCAGCTTGTTAGGGAACGAGCAGTACTTC.

This clonotype was counted many times. J is TRBJ2-5 and V is TRBV20-1; TRBD2 matches at 9 bases. The germline gives CDR1 DFQATT, CDR2 SNEGSKA (reference sequence). The CDR3 has 15 residues. The trim removed 0 bases at V and 5 bases at J, leaving 7 bases unmatched. The CDR3 region has the DNA TGCAGTGCTAGAGAAATACTAGCGGGTGTTGAGACCCAGTACTTC. Translation gives CSAREILAGVETQYF.